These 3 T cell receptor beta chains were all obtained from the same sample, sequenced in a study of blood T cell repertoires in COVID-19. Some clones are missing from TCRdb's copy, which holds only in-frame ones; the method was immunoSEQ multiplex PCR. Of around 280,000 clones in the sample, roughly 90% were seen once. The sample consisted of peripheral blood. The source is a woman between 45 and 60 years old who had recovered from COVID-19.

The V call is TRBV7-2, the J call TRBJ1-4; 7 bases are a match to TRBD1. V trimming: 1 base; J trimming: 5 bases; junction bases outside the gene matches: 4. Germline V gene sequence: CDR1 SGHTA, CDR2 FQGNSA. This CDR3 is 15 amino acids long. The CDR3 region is CASSLGGGANEKLFF. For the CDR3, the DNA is TGTGCCAGCAGCTTAGGAGGGGGCGCAAATGAAAAACTGTTTTTT.

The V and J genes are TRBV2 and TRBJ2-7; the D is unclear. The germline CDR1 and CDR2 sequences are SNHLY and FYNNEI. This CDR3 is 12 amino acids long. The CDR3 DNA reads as TGTGCAGTAGTCCCACTCTCCTACGAGCAGTACTTC. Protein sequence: CAVVPLSYEQYF. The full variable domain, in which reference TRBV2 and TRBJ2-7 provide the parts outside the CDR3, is EPEVTQTPSHQVTQMGQEVILRCVPISNHLYFYWYRQILGQKVEFLVSFYNNEISEKSEIFDDQFSVERPDGSNFTLKIRSTKLEDSAMYFCAVVPLSYEQYFGPGTRLTVT.

The DNA for the CDR3 is TGTGCTAGTGGTTTGGAGGTTTCGCGGTCCTACAATGAGCAGTTCTTC. It is translated as CASGLEVSRSYNEQFF. V gene TRBV12-5 combines with J gene TRBJ2-1; the D is unclear. The V end was cut by 1 base, the J end by 1 base, with 11 bases between. The germline gives CDR1 LGHNT, CDR2 FRNRAP. The CDR3 is 16 residues long.